This entry lists 27 T cell receptor beta chains sequenced from one sample in a study of cytomegalovirus exposure and HLA in healthy donors. This PCR relied on a set of 60 Vbeta primers and 13 Jbeta primers. The table came from immunoSEQ multiplex PCR; TCRdb's copy has only in-frame clones and leaves some out. This sample carries roughly 120,000 clones, approximately 69% of them seen once, and the ten largest clones take 5.5% to 7%. The sample comprised PBMCs. These TCRs come from a man aged 40-49 years in good health and CMV-seropositive.

CDR3 loop: CASRLVKSGGTEAFF. In DNA, the CDR3 is TGTGCAAGTCGCTTAGTTAAATCGGGGGGAACTGAAGCTTTCTTT. The chain carries TRBV12-2 and TRBJ1-1. TRBV12-2 is listed as a pseudogene. This CDR3 has 15 amino acids.

The chain uses TRBV2 and TRBJ2-2, with D hard to call. Germline V gene data show CDR1 as SNHLY and CDR2 as FYNNEI. The V gene lost 6 bases and the J gene lost 8 bases, with 16 bases spanning the gap. The CDR3 loop spans 14 amino acids. The CDR3 bases are TGTGCCAGCAGAAATAGTCTCCCCAAGGGGGAGCTGTTTTTT. Its protein is CASRNSLPKGELFF.

The CDR3 bases are TGTGCCAGCAGCTTAAAAGTTCAGGGGGAGCTGTTTTTT. Its protein product is CASSLKVQGELFF. The chain links TRBV11-3 to TRBJ2-2; D is uncertain. V was shortened by 2 bases and J by 8 bases, with 9 bases between the two germline ends. The germline CDR1 and CDR2 sequences are SGHNT and YENEEA. This CDR3 comprises 13 residues. Full variable domain (remainder filled in from reference TRBV11-3 and TRBJ2-2): EAGVVQSPRYKIIEKKQPVAFWCNPISGHNTLYWYLQNLGQGPELLIRYENEEAVDDSQLPKDRFSAERLKGVDSTLKIQPAELGDSAVYLCASSLKVQGELFFGEGSRLTVL.

The chain joins TRBV5-1 to TRBJ2-1; tentative D call: TRBD2 (6 bases). CDR1 and CDR2 (germline): SGHRS, YFSETQ. V was cut by 0 bases and J by 7 bases, with 17 bases left in between. The CDR3 contains 16 residues. The CDR3 is CASSLAGSAKRNEQFF. The CDR3, as DNA: TGCGCCAGCAGCTTGGCCGGGAGCGCCAAGCGTAATGAGCAGTTCTTC.

This clone was counted only a few times. The genes are TRBV5-1 and TRBJ1-1; tentative D call: TRBD1 (5 bases). Germline-derived CDR1 and CDR2 are SGHRS and YFSETQ. This CDR3 has 14 amino acids. V lost 5 bases, J lost 4 bases, and 15 bases lay in between. CDR3 loop: CASSRQLTGTEAFF. The CDR3 nucleotides read TGCGCCAGCAGTCGACAGTTGACGGGCACTGAAGCTTTCTTT.

The rearrangement joins TRBV11-2 to TRBJ2-7; 15 bases fit TRBD2. The CDR3 covers 15 residues. The germline CDR1 and CDR2 sequences are SGHAT and FQNNGV. The ends lost 5 bases at V and 5 bases at J; junction bases unmatched: 4. This chain's CDR3 is CASSGRTSGRDEQYF. CDR3 sequence (DNA): TGTGCCAGCAGCGGAAGGACTAGCGGGAGGGACGAGCAGTACTTC.

V usage is TRBV28 and J usage is TRBJ2-7, with D possibly matching TRBD2 (6 bases). This CDR3 region has 14 residues. The germline CDR1 and CDR2 sequences are MDHEN and SYDVKM. V was pared by 6 bases and J by 3 bases, with 15 bases between. CDR3 region: CASRRSGSNYEQYF. The CDR3 nucleotides are TGTGCCAGCAGACGAAGCGGGTCAAACTACGAGCAGTACTTC.

The chain combines TRBV1 with TRBJ2-1; the table's D call of TRBD2 was not tested on the DNA. TRBV1 is listed as a pseudogene. This CDR3 spans 19 amino acids. CDR3 DNA sequence: TGCACCAGCAGCCAAGATACGGCTAGCGGGGGACACCTCTACAATGAGCAGTTCTTC. This encodes CTSSQDTASGGHLYNEQFF.

The gene calls are TRBV5-4 and TRBJ2-3; D not certain. The CDR3 loop spans 15 amino acids. From germline, CDR1 is SGHNT and CDR2 YYREEE (reference sequence). V dropped 5 bases and J dropped 0 bases, with 13 bases sitting between them. The CDR3 bases are TGTGCCAGCAGTTCAAAAGACTCTAGCACAGATACGCAGTATTTT. Encoded protein: CASSSKDSSTDTQYF.

The V and J genes are TRBV7-2 and TRBJ1-5, with no clear D. This CDR3 has 14 amino acids. Trimming removed 5 bases from V and 6 bases from J, with 14 bases in between. Germline CDR1 and CDR2: SGHTA and FQGNSA. In DNA, the CDR3 is TGTGCCAGCAGCCCCGGGTCCGCCGGTCAGCCCCAGCATTTT. It yields the protein CASSPGSAGQPQHF.

The chain links TRBV5-5 to TRBJ1-5, with TRBD1 identical over 8 bases. With 4 bases clipped from V and 1 base from J, the junction kept 13 bases outside the gene matches. The length of the CDR3 is 18 residues. Germline loops: CDR1 SGHKS, CDR2 YYEKEE (reference sequence). The CDR3 DNA reads TGTGCCAGCAGCCAATTCGACAGGGGTGGTTTCAGCAATCAGCCCCAGCATTTT. Amino acid sequence: CASSQFDRGGFSNQPQHF. Full variable domain (outside the CDR3, taken from reference TRBV5-5 and TRBJ1-5): DAGVTQSPTHLIKTRGQQVTLRCSPISGHKSVSWYQQVLGQGPQFIFQYYEKEERGRGNFPDRFSARQFPNYSSELNVNALLLGDSALYLCASSQFDRGGFSNQPQHFGDGTRLSIL.

This clone was seen more than once but under ten times. The chain employs TRBV28 and TRBJ1-2, with D tentatively TRBD1 (6 bases). CDR1 MDHEN and CDR2 SYDVKM come from the germline V gene. V was pared by 4 bases and J by 0 bases, with 15 bases between. The CDR3 is 16 amino acids. DNA for the CDR3: TGTGCCAGCAGTTCTGCAGGGGCCCTTACTAACTATGGCTACACCTTC. Protein product: CASSSAGALTNYGYTF.

V and J are TRBV25-1 and TRBJ2-3; a weak D match, TRBD1 (6 bases). CDR1 is MGHDK and CDR2 is SYGVNS in the germline V gene. V was clipped by 4 bases and J by 3 bases, with 8 bases between them. This CDR3 region has 13 residues. The CDR3 bases are TGTGCCAGCAGTGCTACAGGGACAGATACGCAGTATTTT. It encodes CASSATGTDTQYF.

The chain has TRBV27 and TRBJ2-7; the match to TRBD1 covers 7 bases. V shed 3 bases and J 5 bases; nucleotides not matched to a gene: 4. This CDR3 comprises 13 residues. The germline CDR1 and CDR2 sequences are MNHEY and SMNVEV (reference sequence). The CDR3 nucleotides are TGTGCCAGCAGTTTCCAGGGGGTCAACGAGCAGTACTTC. Residues: CASSFQGVNEQYF.

J is TRBJ1-2 and V is TRBV27; 7 bases align to TRBD1. V lost 8 bases to trimming and J lost 8 bases; unmatched junction nucleotides: 14. The CDR3 totals 14 residues. CDR1 and CDR2 from the germline V gene are MNHEY and SMNVEV (reference sequence). The CDR3 here is CASRPLQGLWGYTF. The CDR3 nucleotides read TGTGCCAGCCGTCCTCTACAGGGGTTGTGGGGCTACACCTTC.

The chain carries TRBV5-1 and TRBJ2-7, with 7 bases matching TRBD2. CDR1 and CDR2 from the germline V gene are SGHRS and YFSETQ. This CDR3 contains 15 residues. J was trimmed by 2 bases and V by 1 base; bases with no gene match: 6. For the CDR3, the DNA is TGCGCCAGCAGCTTGAGAGCGGGGCCCACCTACGAGCAGTACTTC. It translates to CASSLRAGPTYEQYF.

This sequence joins TRBV6-1 and TRBJ2-3, with TRBD1 matching over 11 bases. The CDR3 spans 16 residues. With V trimmed by 4 bases and J by 5 bases, 8 bases remained unmatched. Looked up from germline, CDR1 is MNHNS and CDR2 is SASEGT. CDR3 nucleotides: TGTGCCAGCAGTGGATCGTGGACAGGGGGCATAGATACGCAGTATTTT. This encodes CASSGSWTGGIDTQYF.

This sequence joins TRBV25-1 and TRBJ2-1, with 11 bases matching TRBD2. Germline V gives CDR1 MGHDK, CDR2 SYGVNS. The CDR3 totals 16 residues. Trimming removed 6 bases from V and 1 base from J; junction bases left unmatched: 5. CDR3 protein: CASSDTSGSSYNEQFF. CDR3 DNA: TGTGCCAGCAGCGACACTAGCGGGAGTTCCTACAATGAGCAGTTCTTC. Full variable domain (missing parts from reference TRBV25-1 and TRBJ2-1): EADIYQTPRYLVIGTGKKITLECSQTMGHDKMYWYQQDPGMELHLIHYSYGVNSTEKGDLSSESTVSRIRTEHFPLTLESARPSHTSQYLCASSDTSGSSYNEQFFGPGTRLTVL.

This chain uses TRBV30 with TRBJ2-4, with D possibly TRBD1 on 6 matching bases. V lost 0 bases and J lost 2, with 14 bases in between. Germline V gene data show CDR1 as GTSNPN and CDR2 as SVGIG (reference sequence). This CDR3 contains 16 residues. CDR3 nucleotides: TGTGCCTGGAGTGTAGGAGGACAGCTTACCAAAAACATTCAGTACTTC. Protein: CAWSVGGQLTKNIQYF. The complete variable domain, with remaining parts taken from reference TRBV30 and TRBJ2-4, reads SQTIHQWPATLVQPVGSPLSLECTVEGTSNPNLYWYRQAAGRGLQLLFYSVGIGQISSEVPQNLSASRPQDRQFILSSKKLLLSDSGFYLCAWSVGGQLTKNIQYFGAGTRLSVL.

The gene calls are TRBV5-5 and TRBJ1-4; 7 nucleotides align to TRBD1. This CDR3 spans 16 amino acids. CDR1 and CDR2 from the germline V gene are SGHKS and YYEKEE (reference sequence). V shed 0 bases and J 7 bases; nucleotides not matched to a gene: 9. The CDR3 DNA sequence: TGTGCCAGCAGCTTGGGACAGGGTTATGATGGTGAAAAACTGTTTTTT. It translates to CASSLGQGYDGEKLFF.

Worth noting for this clone: Germline and junction disagree at one end, which may indicate a read error. This sample also contains other DNA sequences that code for the same CDR3. The V call is TRBV15, the J call TRBJ2-2; TRBD2 aligns across 9 bases. This CDR3 is built from 18 residues. CDR1 is LNHNV and CDR2 is YYDKDF in the germline V gene (reference sequence). The CDR3 loop reads CATSRQQRAGGGPGELFF. CDR3 DNA sequence: TGTGCCACCAGCAGACAACAGAGAGCGGGAGGAGGGCCCGGGGAACTGTTTTTT.

The chain links TRBV27 to TRBJ1-5; TRBD1 aligns across 7 bases. Germline assignment: CDR1 MNHEY and CDR2 SMNVEV (reference sequence). Germline trimming cut 4 bases from V and 1 base from J; bases unmatched to any gene: 1. This CDR3 has 14 amino acids. This CDR3 reads CASSWDRSNQPQHF. The CDR3 DNA follows: TGTGCCAGCAGTTGGGACAGAAGCAATCAGCCCCAGCATTTT.

With regard to this clone: A much larger clone lies a single base off, so this may be a read error. The V gene is TRBV28, the J gene TRBJ1-1, with D maybe TRBD1 (5 bases). The CDR3 contains 13 residues. The germline V gene encodes CDR1 MDHEN and CDR2 SYDVKM. Trimming pared 5 bases from V and 1 base from J, leaving 8 bases between. The CDR3 loop reads CASSRQRNTEAFF. CDR3 nucleotides: TGTGCCAGCAGTCGACAGAGGAACACTGAAGCTTTCTTT.

This clone came up a few times. CDR3 protein: CASSLQGKVGNTIYF. CDR3 bases: TGTGCCAGCAGCTTACAGGGGAAAGTTGGAAACACCATATATTTT. The chain combines TRBV11-2 with TRBJ1-3; TRBD1 might be the D (6 bases). Germline CDR1 is SGHAT and CDR2 is FQNNGV. This CDR3 comprises 15 residues. The V end lost 2 bases, the J end lost 3 bases, and 11 bases lay between the germline ends.

The sample holds a few counts of this clone. V is TRBV19 and J is TRBJ2-7; D is possibly TRBD2 (6 bases). The CDR3 loop spans 14 amino acids. Germline CDR1 and CDR2: LNHDA and SQIVND (reference sequence). V gave up 1 base and J gave up 1 base, with 8 bases separating them. CDR3 region: CASSIGSGSYEQYF. DNA for the CDR3: TGTGCCAGTAGTATAGGGAGCGGGTCCTACGAGCAGTACTTC.

V gene TRBV5-1 combines with J gene TRBJ2-3, with 8 bases that match TRBD2. V was pared by 3 bases and J by 4 bases, with 7 bases of the junction left unmatched. The CDR3 covers 15 residues. CDR1 is SGHRS and CDR2 is YFSETQ in the germline V gene. The CDR3 is CASSSKRGRADTQYF. CDR3 DNA sequence: TGCGCCAGCAGCTCCAAGCGGGGGAGGGCAGATACGCAGTATTTT. Variable domain in full (rest from reference TRBV5-1 and TRBJ2-3): KAGVTQTPRYLIKTRGQQVTLSCSPISGHRSVSWYQQTPGQGLQFLFEYFSETQRNKGNFPGRFSGRQFSNSRSEMNVSTLELGDSALYLCASSSKRGRADTQYFGPGTRLTVL.

In this sample, this clone turned up a few times. The J gene is TRBJ1-5, the V gene TRBV30, with a tentative D call TRBD1 (6 bases). The germline V gene encodes CDR1 GTSNPN and CDR2 SVGIG (reference sequence). The V and J ends lost 0 bases and 4 bases respectively, with 13 bases between them. This CDR3 contains 15 residues. In DNA form, the CDR3 reads TGTGCCTGGAGTGTACTGGGGGGGCATAATCAGCCCCAGCATTTT. This encodes CAWSVLGGHNQPQHF.